A selection of T cell receptor beta chains follows, all from one sample in a study of blood T cell repertoires in COVID-19. Clones were sequenced by immunoSEQ multiplex PCR, and TCRdb holds only the in-frame ones, with some missing. The repertoire has hundreds of thousands of clones, 70% to 90% of them found once; the top ten carry 12%. Sequenced sample: peripheral blood. These TCRs come from an older woman with acute or convalescent COVID-19. The CDR3 runs from the conserved cysteine through the conserved F or W. Each record gives: V gene, J gene, clone size, D gene, CDR3 protein, CDR3 DNA. The D gene is left open where the match is weak. Where a row states a size, it is once, few, many or the class of an expanded clone; other rows omit it.

TRBV7-6	TRBJ1-4	.	TRBD1	CASSSRGTGSEKLFF	TGTGCCAGCAGCTCCCGCGGGACAGGGTCTGAAAAACTGTTTTTT
TRBV9	TRBJ1-5	.	.	CASSVGVGASNQPQHF	TGTGCCAGCAGCGTAGGGGTAGGGGCCAGCAATCAGCCCCAGCATTTT
TRBV15	TRBJ1-4	few	.	CATELQGFEKLFF	TGTGCCACCGAACTCCAGGGTTTTGAAAAACTGTTTTTT
TRBV15	TRBJ1-5	.	.	CATSRDRVGQPQHF	TGTGCCACCAGCAGAGACAGGGTTGGGCAGCCCCAGCATTTT
TRBV2	TRBJ2-5	.	.	CASSEARYQETQYF	TGTGCCAGCAGTGAGGCGCGGTACCAAGAGACCCAGTACTTC
TRBV9	TRBJ2-2	.	TRBD1	CASSPGQGAGTEELFF	TGTGCCAGCAGTCCCGGACAGGGGGCAGGGACCGAGGAGCTGTTTTTT
TRBV12-3/TRBV12-4	TRBJ2-7	once	.	CASIWRGEQYF	TGTGCCAGCATCTGGCGGGGCGAGCAGTACTTC
TRBV7-2	TRBJ1-3	.	TRBD1	CASSLGGGGNTIYF	TGTGCCAGCAGCTTAGGAGGGGGCGGAAACACCATATATTTT
TRBV4-2	TRBJ2-5	few	.	CASSRHAGEKETQYF	TGTGCCAGCAGCCGACACGCAGGGGAGAAAGAGACCCAGTACTTC
TRBV9	TRBJ1-2	few	TRBD1	CASSDGQGYGYTF	TGTGCCAGCAGCGATGGACAGGGCTATGGCTACACCTTC
TRBV9	TRBJ1-2	.	.	CASSPGHNYGYTF	TGTGCCAGCAGCCCTGGACATAACTATGGCTACACCTTC
TRBV9	TRBJ1-1	.	.	CASSPGRVGTEAFF	TGTGCCAGCAGCCCTGGCCGGGTTGGCACTGAAGCTTTCTTT
TRBV5-8	TRBJ2-3	.	TRBD1	CASSLEGTGGLDTQYF	TGTGCCAGCAGCTTGGAAGGGACAGGGGGATTAGATACGCAGTATTTT
TRBV6-2/TRBV6-3	TRBJ1-5	.	TRBD1	CASSYAGQGRAQPQHF	TGTGCCAGCAGTTACGCCGGACAGGGTCGGGCTCAGCCCCAGCATTTT
TRBV5-6	TRBJ2-3	.	.	CASSLGAGTRTDTQYF	TGTGCCAGCAGCTTGGGGGCGGGAACTAGGACAGATACGCAGTATTTT
TRBV19	TRBJ1-1	.	.	CASRMGQPYTEAFF	TGTGCCAGTAGAATGGGCCAGCCGTACACTGAAGCTTTCTTT
TRBV2	TRBJ2-5	.	.	CASSSGLQETQYF	TGTGCCAGCAGTTCAGGGTTACAAGAGACCCAGTACTTC
TRBV10-2	TRBJ2-5	.	TRBD2	CASSDIKREGETQYF	TGCGCCAGCAGTGATATAAAGCGGGAGGGAGAGACCCAGTACTTC
TRBV24-1	TRBJ2-7	.	TRBD1	CATSDSGTGVEQYF	TGTGCCACCAGTGATTCCGGGACAGGGGTCGAGCAGTACTTC
TRBV11-2	TRBJ1-5	.	TRBD1	CASSLFQGAGQPQHF	TGTGCCAGCAGCTTATTCCAGGGGGCTGGGCAGCCCCAGCATTTT
TRBV5-3	TRBJ2-5	.	.	CARSPQETQYF	TGTGCCAGAAGCCCTCAAGAGACCCAGTACTTC
TRBV18	TRBJ1-1	few	TRBD1	CASGQGVNTEAFF	TGTGCCAGCGGTCAGGGGGTGAACACTGAAGCTTTCTTT